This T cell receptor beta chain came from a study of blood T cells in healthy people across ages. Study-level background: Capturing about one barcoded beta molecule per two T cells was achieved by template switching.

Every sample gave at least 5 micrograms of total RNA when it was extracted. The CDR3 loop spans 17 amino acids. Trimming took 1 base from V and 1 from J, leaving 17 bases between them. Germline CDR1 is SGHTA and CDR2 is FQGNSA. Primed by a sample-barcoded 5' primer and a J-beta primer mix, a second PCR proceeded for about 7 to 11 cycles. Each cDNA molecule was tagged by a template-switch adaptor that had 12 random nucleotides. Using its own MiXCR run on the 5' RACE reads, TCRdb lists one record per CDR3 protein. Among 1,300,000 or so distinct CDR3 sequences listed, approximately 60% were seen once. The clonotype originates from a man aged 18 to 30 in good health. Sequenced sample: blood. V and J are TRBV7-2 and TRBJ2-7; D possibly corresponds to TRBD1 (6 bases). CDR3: CASSLGGTLGGSYEQYF. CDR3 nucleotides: TGTGCCAGCAGCTTAGGGGGTACCTTAGGGGGATCCTACGAGCAGTACTTC.